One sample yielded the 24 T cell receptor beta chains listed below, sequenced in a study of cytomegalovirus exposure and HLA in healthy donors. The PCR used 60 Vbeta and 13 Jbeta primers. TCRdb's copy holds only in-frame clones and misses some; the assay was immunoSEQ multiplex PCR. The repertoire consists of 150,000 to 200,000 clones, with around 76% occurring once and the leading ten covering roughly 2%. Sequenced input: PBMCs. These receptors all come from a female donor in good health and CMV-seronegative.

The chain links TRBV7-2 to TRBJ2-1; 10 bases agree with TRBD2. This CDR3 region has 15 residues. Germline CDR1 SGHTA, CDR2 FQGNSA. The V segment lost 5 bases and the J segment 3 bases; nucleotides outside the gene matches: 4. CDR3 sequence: CASSLGLAVYNEQFF. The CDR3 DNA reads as TGTGCCAGCAGCCTCGGACTAGCGGTCTACAATGAGCAGTTCTTC.

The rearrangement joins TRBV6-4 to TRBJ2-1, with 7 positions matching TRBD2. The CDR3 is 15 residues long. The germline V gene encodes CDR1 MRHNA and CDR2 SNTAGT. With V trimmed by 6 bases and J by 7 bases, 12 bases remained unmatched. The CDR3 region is CASSLLALPLNEQFF. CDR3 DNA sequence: TGTGCCAGCAGCCTACTAGCGCTCCCTTTAAATGAGCAGTTCTTC.

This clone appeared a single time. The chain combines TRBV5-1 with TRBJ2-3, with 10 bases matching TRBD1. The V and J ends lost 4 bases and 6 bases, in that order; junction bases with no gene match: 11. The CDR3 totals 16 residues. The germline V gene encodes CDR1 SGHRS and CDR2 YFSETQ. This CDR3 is CASSDLDRGQGDTQYF. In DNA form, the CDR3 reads TGCGCCAGCAGCGATTTAGACAGGGGGCAAGGCGATACGCAGTATTTT. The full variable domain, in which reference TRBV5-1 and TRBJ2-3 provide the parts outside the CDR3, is KAGVTQTPRYLIKTRGQQVTLSCSPISGHRSVSWYQQTPGQGLQFLFEYFSETQRNKGNFPGRFSGRQFSNSRSEMNVSTLELGDSALYLCASSDLDRGQGDTQYFGPGTRLTVL.

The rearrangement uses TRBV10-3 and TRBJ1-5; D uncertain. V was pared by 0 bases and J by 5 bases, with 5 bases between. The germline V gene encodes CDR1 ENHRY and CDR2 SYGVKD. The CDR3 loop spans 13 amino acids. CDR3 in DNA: TGTGCCATCAGTGAGTCGACTCATCAGCCCCAGCATTTT. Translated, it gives CAISESTHQPQHF.

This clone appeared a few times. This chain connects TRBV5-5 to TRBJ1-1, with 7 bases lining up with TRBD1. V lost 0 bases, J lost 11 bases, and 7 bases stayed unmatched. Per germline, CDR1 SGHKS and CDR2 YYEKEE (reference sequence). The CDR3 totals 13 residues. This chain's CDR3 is CASSLERDRWAFF. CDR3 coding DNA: TGTGCCAGCAGCTTGGAAAGGGACAGATGGGCTTTCTTT.

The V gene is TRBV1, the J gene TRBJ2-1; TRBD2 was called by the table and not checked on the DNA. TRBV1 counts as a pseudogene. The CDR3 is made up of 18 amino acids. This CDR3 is CTSSQDVGVAGGVNEQFF. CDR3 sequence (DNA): TGCACCAGCAGCCAAGATGTCGGGGTAGCGGGAGGGGTGAATGAGCAGTTCTTC.

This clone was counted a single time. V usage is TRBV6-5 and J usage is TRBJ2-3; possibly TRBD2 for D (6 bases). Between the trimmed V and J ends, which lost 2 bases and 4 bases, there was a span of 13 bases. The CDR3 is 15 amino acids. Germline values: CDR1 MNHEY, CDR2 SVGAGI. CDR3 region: CASSYLRGYSDTQYF. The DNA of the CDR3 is TGTGCCAGCAGTTACCTACGGGGGTATTCAGATACGCAGTATTTT.

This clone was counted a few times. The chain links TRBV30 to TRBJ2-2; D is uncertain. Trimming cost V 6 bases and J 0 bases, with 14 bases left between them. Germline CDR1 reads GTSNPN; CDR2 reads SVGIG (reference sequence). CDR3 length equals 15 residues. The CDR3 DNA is TGTGCCTGCCCCCCTGCGGCGTCGAACACCGGGGAGCTGTTTTTT. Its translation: CACPPAASNTGELFF.

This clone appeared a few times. The CDR3, as DNA: TGTGCCAGCAGTTACTCCGGGACAGGCCCCTACGAGCAGTACTTC. Translated, it gives CASSYSGTGPYEQYF. The V call is TRBV6-6, the J call TRBJ2-7; 8 positions match TRBD1. The V gene end was trimmed by 0 bases and the J gene end by 2 bases; junction bases not matched to a gene: 3. CDR3 length: 15 residues. Germline V gives CDR1 MNHNY, CDR2 SVGAGI (reference sequence).

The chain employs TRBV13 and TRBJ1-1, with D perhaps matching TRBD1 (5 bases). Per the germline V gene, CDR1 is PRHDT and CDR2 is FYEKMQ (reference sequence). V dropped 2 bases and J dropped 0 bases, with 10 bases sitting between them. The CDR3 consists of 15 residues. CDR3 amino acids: CASSLWGEMNTEAFF. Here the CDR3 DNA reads TGTGCCAGCAGCTTATGGGGGGAAATGAACACTGAAGCTTTCTTT.

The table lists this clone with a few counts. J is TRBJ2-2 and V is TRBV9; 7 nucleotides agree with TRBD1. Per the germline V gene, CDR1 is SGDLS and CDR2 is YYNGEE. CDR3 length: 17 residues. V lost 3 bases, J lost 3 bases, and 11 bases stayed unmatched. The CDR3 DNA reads TGTGCCAGCAGCGCCACGGTAACAGGGGCGGACACCGGGGAGCTGTTTTTT. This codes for CASSATVTGADTGELFF.

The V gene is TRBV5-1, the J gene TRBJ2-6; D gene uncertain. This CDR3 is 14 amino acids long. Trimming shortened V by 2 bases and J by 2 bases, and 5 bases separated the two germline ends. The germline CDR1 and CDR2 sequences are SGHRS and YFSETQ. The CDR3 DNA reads TGCGCCAGCAGCTTAACGGCTGGGGCCAACGTCCTGACTTTC. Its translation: CASSLTAGANVLTF.

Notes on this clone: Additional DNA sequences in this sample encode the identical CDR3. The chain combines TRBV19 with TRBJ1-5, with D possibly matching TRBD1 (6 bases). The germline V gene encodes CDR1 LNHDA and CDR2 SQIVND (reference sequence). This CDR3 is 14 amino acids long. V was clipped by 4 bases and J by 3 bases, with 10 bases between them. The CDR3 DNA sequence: TGTGCCAGTAGTACGACAGGAGACAATCAGCCCCAGCATTTT. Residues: CASSTTGDNQPQHF.

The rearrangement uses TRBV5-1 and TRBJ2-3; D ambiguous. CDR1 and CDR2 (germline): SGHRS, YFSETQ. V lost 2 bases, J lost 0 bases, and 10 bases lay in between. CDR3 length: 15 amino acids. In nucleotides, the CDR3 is TGCGCCAGCAGCTTCGGAGTGTCTAGCACAGATACGCAGTATTTT. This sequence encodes CASSFGVSSTDTQYF.

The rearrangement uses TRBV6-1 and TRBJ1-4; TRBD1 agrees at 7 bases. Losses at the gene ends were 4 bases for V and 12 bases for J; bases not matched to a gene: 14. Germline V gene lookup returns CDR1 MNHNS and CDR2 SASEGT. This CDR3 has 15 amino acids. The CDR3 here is CASSARTGMRGELFF. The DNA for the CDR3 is TGTGCCAGCAGTGCGAGGACAGGAATGCGGGGGGAACTGTTTTTT.

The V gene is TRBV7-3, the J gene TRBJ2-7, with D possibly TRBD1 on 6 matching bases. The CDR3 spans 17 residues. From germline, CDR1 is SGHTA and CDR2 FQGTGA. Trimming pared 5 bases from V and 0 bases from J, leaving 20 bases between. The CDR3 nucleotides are TGTGCCAGCAGCCAGGGCATCAGTCCGACAGGCTCCTACGAGCAGTACTTC. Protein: CASSQGISPTGSYEQYF.

The CDR3 DNA follows: TGCGCCAGCAGCTTTCCGGGACAGGAAGCTTTCTTT. Encoded protein: CASSFPGQEAFF. J is TRBJ1-1 and V is TRBV5-1; 7 bases are shared with TRBD1. The length of the CDR3 is 12 residues. The junction had 3 bases not matched to a gene; V was cut back by 2 bases and J by 8 bases. Germline CDR1 reads SGHRS; CDR2 reads YFSETQ.

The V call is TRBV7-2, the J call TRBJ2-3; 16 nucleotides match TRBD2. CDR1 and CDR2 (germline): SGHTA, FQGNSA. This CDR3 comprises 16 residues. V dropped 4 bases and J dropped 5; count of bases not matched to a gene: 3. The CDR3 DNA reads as TGTGCCAGCAGCTCGGGACTAGCGGGGGGGGGAGATACGCAGTATTTT. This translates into CASSSGLAGGGDTQYF.

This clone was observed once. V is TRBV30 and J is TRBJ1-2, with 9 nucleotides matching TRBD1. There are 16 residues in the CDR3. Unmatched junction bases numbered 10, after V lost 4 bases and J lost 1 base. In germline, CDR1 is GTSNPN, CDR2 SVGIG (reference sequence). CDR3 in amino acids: CAWKLQGAKGNYGYTF. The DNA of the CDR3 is TGTGCCTGGAAACTACAGGGGGCTAAGGGTAACTATGGCTACACCTTC.

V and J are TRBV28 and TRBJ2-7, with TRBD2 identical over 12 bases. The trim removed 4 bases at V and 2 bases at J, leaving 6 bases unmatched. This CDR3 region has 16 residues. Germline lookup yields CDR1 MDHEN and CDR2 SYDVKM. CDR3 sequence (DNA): TGTGCCAGCAGTTCAGGGACTAGCGGGCTTACCTACGAGCAGTACTTC. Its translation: CASSSGTSGLTYEQYF. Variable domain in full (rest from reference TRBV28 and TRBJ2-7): DVKVTQSSRYLVKRTGEKVFLECVQDMDHENMFWYRQDPGLGLRLIYFSYDVKMKEKGDIPEGYSVSREKKERFSLILESASTNQTSMYLCASSSGTSGLTYEQYFGPGTRLTVT.

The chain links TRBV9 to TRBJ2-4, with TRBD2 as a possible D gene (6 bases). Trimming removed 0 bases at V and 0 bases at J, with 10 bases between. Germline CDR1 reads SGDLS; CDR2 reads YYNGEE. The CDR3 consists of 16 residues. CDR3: CASSVEEGLAKNIQYF. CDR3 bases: TGTGCCAGCAGCGTAGAGGAGGGGTTAGCCAAAAACATTCAGTACTTC.

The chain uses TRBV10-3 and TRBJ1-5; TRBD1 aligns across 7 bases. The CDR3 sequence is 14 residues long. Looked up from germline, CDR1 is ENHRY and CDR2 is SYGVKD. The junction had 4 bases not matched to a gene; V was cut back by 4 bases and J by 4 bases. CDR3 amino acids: CAISASGQNQPQHF. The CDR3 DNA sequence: TGTGCCATCAGTGCCTCGGGACAGAATCAGCCCCAGCATTTT.

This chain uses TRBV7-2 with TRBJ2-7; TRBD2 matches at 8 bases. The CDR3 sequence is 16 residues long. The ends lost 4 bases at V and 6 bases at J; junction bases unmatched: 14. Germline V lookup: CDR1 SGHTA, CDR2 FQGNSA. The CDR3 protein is CASSSLRAGARGEQYF. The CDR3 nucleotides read TGTGCCAGCAGCTCTTTAAGAGCGGGGGCCCGGGGCGAGCAGTACTTC.

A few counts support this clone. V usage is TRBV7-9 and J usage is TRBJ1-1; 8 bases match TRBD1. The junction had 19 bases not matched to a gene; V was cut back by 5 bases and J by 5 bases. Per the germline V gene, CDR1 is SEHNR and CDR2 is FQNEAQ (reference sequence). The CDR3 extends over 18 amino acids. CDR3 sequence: CASSLKGQGSAVWTEAFF. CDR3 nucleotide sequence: TGTGCCAGCAGCCTTAAAGGACAGGGTTCCGCGGTCTGGACTGAAGCTTTCTTT. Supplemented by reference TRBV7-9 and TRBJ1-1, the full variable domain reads DTGVSQNPRHKITKRGQNVTFRCDPISEHNRLYWYRQTLGQGPEFLTYFQNEAQLEKSRLLSDRFSAERPKGSFSTLEIQRTEQGDSAMYLCASSLKGQGSAVWTEAFFGQGTRLTVV.